The 9 T cell receptor beta chains in this list originate from one sample, sequenced in a study of blood T cell repertoires in COVID-19. Generated by immunoSEQ multiplex PCR, the TCRdb table keeps only in-frame clones and is missing some. Of 250,000 to 350,000 clones in the sample, almost 90% were seen once. Sequencing input: peripheral blood. The source is a woman in her twenties or thirties with COVID-19, enrolled during active disease.

V and J are TRBV6-5 and TRBJ2-2; the match to TRBD2 covers 8 bases. With V trimmed by 0 bases and J by 4 bases, 1 base remained unmatched. Germline V gene data show CDR1 as MNHEY and CDR2 as SVGAGI. The CDR3 is made up of 15 amino acids. The CDR3, as DNA: TGTGCCAGCAGTTACTCTAGCGGGGTCACCGGGGAGCTGTTTTTT. As protein: CASSYSSGVTGELFF.

J is TRBJ2-2 and V is TRBV6-4; 9 bases align to TRBD1. Looked up from germline, CDR1 is MRHNA and CDR2 is SNTAGT. The V and J ends lost 6 bases and 3 bases, in that order; junction bases with no gene match: 2. CDR3 length: 14 amino acids. The CDR3 sequence: CASSRTGDTGELFF. CDR3 sequence (DNA): TGTGCCAGCAGCAGGACAGGGGACACCGGGGAGCTGTTTTTT.

The V gene is TRBV18, the J gene TRBJ2-3, with D maybe TRBD2 (6 bases). V lost 4 bases, J lost 1 base, and 9 bases lay in between. The CDR3 runs 14 residues. CDR1 KGHSH and CDR2 LQKENI come from the germline V gene. DNA of the CDR3: TGTGCCAGCTCACAGGGACTCGGCACAGATACGCAGTATTTT. Its translation: CASSQGLGTDTQYF.

The chain employs TRBV5-1 and TRBJ1-2; TRBD1 might be the D (6 bases). This CDR3 region has 14 residues. Trimming cost V 5 bases and J 2 bases, with 13 bases left between them. Looked up from germline, CDR1 is SGHRS and CDR2 is YFSETQ. CDR3 sequence (DNA): TGCGCCAGCAGTGCGGACAGCCAAAACTATGGCTACACCTTC. This sequence encodes CASSADSQNYGYTF.

This rearrangement joins TRBV12-3 or TRBV12-4 to TRBJ2-5; no clear D gene. V was pared by 5 bases and J by 5 bases, with 9 bases between. The CDR3 is 12 amino acids. CDR3 DNA: TGTGCCAGCAGTAAAAACCGGGAGACCCAGTACTTC. Protein product: CASSKNRETQYF.

This clone has a single count. The J gene is TRBJ1-1, the V gene TRBV30, with TRBD1 matching 7 bases. The V gene's germline CDR1 is GTSNPN and CDR2 SVGIG (reference sequence). This CDR3 has 11 amino acids. V lost 8 bases, J lost 7 bases, and 7 bases stayed unmatched. The CDR3 region is CAGHDRVEAFF. The CDR3 nucleotides are TGTGCCGGCCACGACAGGGTTGAAGCTTTCTTT. Supplemented by reference TRBV30 and TRBJ1-1, the full variable domain reads SQTIHQWPATLVQPVGSPLSLECTVEGTSNPNLYWYRQAAGRGLQLLFYSVGIGQISSEVPQNLSASRPQDRQFILSSKKLLLSDSGFYLCAGHDRVEAFFGQGTRLTVV.

The J gene is TRBJ2-1, the V gene TRBV4-1; possible D gene TRBD2, 5 bases. The V end was cut by 1 base, the J end by 9 bases, with 10 bases between. CDR1 and CDR2 (germline): MGHRA, YSYEKL. The CDR3 sequence is 13 residues long. The DNA for the CDR3 is TGCGCCAGCAGCCAAGGTAGCGCGGCTGAGCAGTTCTTC. As protein: CASSQGSAAEQFF.

The chain employs TRBV28 and TRBJ2-3; TRBD1 aligns across 10 bases. The CDR3 covers 18 residues. The trim removed 6 bases at V and 5 bases at J, leaving 17 bases unmatched. Germline CDR1 MDHEN, CDR2 SYDVKM. This CDR3 reads CASRQSAPGQGWGDTQYF. Here the CDR3 DNA reads TGTGCCAGCAGACAGAGTGCACCGGGACAGGGGTGGGGAGATACGCAGTATTTT.

The DNA for the CDR3 is TGTGCCAGCAGTTCGTGGAGGCAAGAGACCCAGTACTTC. It encodes CASSSWRQETQYF. V and J are TRBV28 and TRBJ2-5; possible D gene TRBD2, 5 bases. V lost 4 bases, J lost 2 bases, and 8 bases lay in between. The CDR3 sequence is 13 residues long. Germline CDR1 MDHEN, CDR2 SYDVKM.